What follows are 25 T cell receptor beta chains derived from one specimen sequenced in a study of cytomegalovirus exposure and HLA in healthy donors. 13 Jbeta primers and 60 Vbeta primers were used for the PCR. The method was immunoSEQ multiplex PCR; TCRdb's version includes in-frame clones alone and lacks a portion of them. In the table there are around 200,000 clones, approximately 80% of which are singletons. The specimen was PBMCs. These TCRs come from a woman between 45 and 65 years old in good health and CMV-seropositive.

This chain joins TRBV7-9 and TRBJ2-2; D remains ambiguous. Germline loops: CDR1 SEHNR, CDR2 FQNEAQ (reference sequence). CDR3 length: 15 residues. The V end was cut by 1 base, the J end by 0 bases, with 6 bases between. CDR3 region: CASSLVPTNTGELFF. In DNA form, the CDR3 reads TGTGCCAGCAGCTTAGTTCCAACGAACACCGGGGAGCTGTTTTTT.

For the CDR3, the DNA is TGCGCCAGCAGCTTGCACGGCAGGACGAACACCGGGGAGCTGTTTTTT. Its protein is CASSLHGRTNTGELFF. This chain uses TRBV5-1 with TRBJ2-2; D call uncertain. This CDR3 is built from 16 residues. Germline-derived CDR1 and CDR2 are SGHRS and YFSETQ. V lost 1 base to trimming and J lost 0 bases, with 10 bases between them.

This clone was counted only a few times. The J gene is TRBJ2-1, the V gene TRBV19, with TRBD1 matching 7 bases. CDR3 length: 14 amino acids. The V gene end was trimmed by 3 bases and the J gene end by 4 bases; junction bases not matched to a gene: 3. Germline CDR1 LNHDA, CDR2 SQIVND (reference sequence). CDR3 in DNA: TGTGCCAGTAGTATTAGGGACAGTTACAATGAGCAGTTCTTC. As protein: CASSIRDSYNEQFF.

The rearrangement links TRBV5-4 to TRBJ2-1; the match to TRBD2 covers 9 bases. Trimming took 4 bases from V and 4 from J; bases not matched to a gene: 3. Germline CDR1 reads SGHNT; CDR2 reads YYREEE (reference sequence). The length of the CDR3 is 14 residues. CDR3 loop: CASSLAGYYNEQFF. As DNA, the CDR3 is TGTGCCAGCAGCCTAGCGGGGTATTACAATGAGCAGTTCTTC.

DNA for the CDR3: TGCGCCAGCAGCTTGACAGGGGTGAGGGCTGAAGCTTTCTTT. Amino acids: CASSLTGVRAEAFF. J is TRBJ1-1 and V is TRBV5-1; 7 bases map to TRBD1. The CDR3 runs 14 residues. Germline-derived CDR1 and CDR2 are SGHRS and YFSETQ. The V gene end was trimmed by 1 base and the J gene end by 6 bases; junction bases not matched to a gene: 6.

The chain employs TRBV25-1 and TRBJ1-3; D ambiguous. Trimming removed 0 bases at V and 7 bases at J, with 7 bases between. The CDR3 consists of 13 residues. Germline values: CDR1 MGHDK, CDR2 SYGVNS. The CDR3 DNA follows: TGTGCCAGCAGTGAATATGTCGGGAACACCATATATTTT. Translation gives CASSEYVGNTIYF.

This chain joins TRBV4-2 and TRBJ1-6; D unclear. The V and J ends lost 6 bases and 6 bases respectively, with 9 bases between them. CDR3 length equals 13 residues. CDR1 and CDR2 from the germline V gene are LGHNA and YNFKEQ. CDR3 sequence (DNA): TGTGCCAGCAGGAAGCGTGGTAATTCACCCCTCCACTTT. Translation gives CASRKRGNSPLHF.

The rearrangement links TRBV7-2 to TRBJ2-1, with D possibly matching TRBD2 (6 bases). Trimming removed 3 bases at V and 6 bases at J, with 15 bases between. From germline, CDR1 is SGHTA and CDR2 FQGNSA. The CDR3 has 15 residues. The CDR3 DNA sequence: TGTGCCAGCAGCTTTATTCGGGGAGGTCTCAATGAGCAGTTCTTC. It codes for CASSFIRGGLNEQFF.

The CDR3 here is CASSRTGRDGETQYF. The CDR3 nucleotides are TGTGCCAGCAGTCGGACAGGACGGGATGGGGAGACCCAGTACTTC. J is TRBJ2-5 and V is TRBV6-6, with 7 bases lining up with TRBD1. This CDR3 has 15 residues. Unmatched junction bases numbered 11, after V lost 5 bases and J lost 5 bases. In germline, CDR1 is MNHNY, CDR2 SVGAGI (reference sequence).

The genes are TRBV7-2 and TRBJ2-2; possibly TRBD1 for D (6 bases). Germline V gives CDR1 SGHTA, CDR2 FQGNSA. V was cut by 6 bases and J by 7 bases, with 15 bases left in between. The CDR3 is 14 amino acids. CDR3 sequence (DNA): TGTGCCAGCAGATATACAGGGATAGTCGGGGAGCTGTTTTTT. Translating gives CASRYTGIVGELFF. The full variable domain, rest sourced from reference TRBV7-2 and TRBJ2-2, is GAGVSQSPSNKVTEKGKDVELRCDPISGHTALYWYRQSLGQGLEFLIYFQGNSAPDKSGLPSDRFSAERTGGSVSTLTIQRTQQEDSAVYLCASRYTGIVGELFFGEGSRLTVL.

This rearrangement joins TRBV7-3 to TRBJ1-2, with D maybe TRBD1 (5 bases). Trimming removed 5 bases at V and 6 bases at J, with 13 bases between. The CDR3 extends over 13 amino acids. Germline values: CDR1 SGHTA, CDR2 FQGTGA. The CDR3 DNA is TGTGCCAGCAGCCCTCAGGGCGGGGATGGCTACACCTTC. This encodes CASSPQGGDGYTF.

This chain joins TRBV6-5 and TRBJ2-7; unclear D gene. V lost 0 bases and J 3 bases, leaving 9 bases between the germline ends. Germline CDR1 MNHEY, CDR2 SVGAGI. The CDR3 totals 14 residues. The CDR3 is CASSYSTRIYEQYF. CDR3 coding DNA: TGTGCCAGCAGTTACTCGACCAGGATCTACGAGCAGTACTTC.

The chain couples TRBV5-1 to TRBJ1-1, with 8 nucleotides matching TRBD1. The CDR3 contains 14 residues. Germline assignment: CDR1 SGHRS and CDR2 YFSETQ. V gave up 5 bases and J gave up 2 bases; unmatched junction bases: 5. CDR3 in DNA: TGCGCCAGCAGTCGACAGGGGTCCAACACTGAAGCTTTCTTT. Protein product: CASSRQGSNTEAFF.

The genes are TRBV7-3 and TRBJ2-1; D might be TRBD2 (5 bases). V lost 1 base and J lost 5, with 9 bases in between. Looked up from germline, CDR1 is SGHTA and CDR2 is FQGTGA. This CDR3 is built from 14 residues. The CDR3 DNA reads TGTGCCAGCAGCTTAAATTCCGGGGACAATGAGCAGTTCTTC. This gives the protein CASSLNSGDNEQFF.

The chain's CDR3 is CASSNVKYGYTF. In nucleotides, the CDR3 is TGTGCCAGCAGCAACGTAAAATATGGCTACACCTTC. The chain joins TRBV21-1 to TRBJ1-2. TRBV21-1 is flagged as a pseudogene. CDR3 length: 12 residues.

This chain uses TRBV5-6 with TRBJ1-3; D is undetermined. The V end lost 0 bases, the J end lost 0 bases, and 7 bases lay between the germline ends. The CDR3 is 15 amino acids. CDR1 is SGHDT and CDR2 is YYEEEE in the germline V gene. CDR3 nucleotide sequence: TGTGCCAGCAGCTTGGTGGCGGCCTCTGGAAACACCATATATTTT. Protein: CASSLVAASGNTIYF.

The chain is built from TRBV6-5 and TRBJ1-2; tentative D call: TRBD1 (5 bases). Per the germline V gene, CDR1 is MNHEY and CDR2 is SVGAGI. The CDR3 length is 14 residues. V gave up 0 bases and J gave up 8 bases, with 13 bases separating them. CDR3 region: CASSYSLGGTGYTF. CDR3 nucleotide sequence: TGTGCCAGCAGTTACTCTTTGGGCGGGACGGGCTACACCTTC.

The chain uses TRBV7-3 and TRBJ1-1; TRBD1 aligns across 7 bases. Per the germline V gene, CDR1 is SGHTA and CDR2 is FQGTGA. This CDR3 spans 16 amino acids. V was clipped by 5 bases and J by 4 bases; unmatched bases: 13. The CDR3 here is CASSLSSRGGGTEAFF. The CDR3 DNA is TGTGCCAGCAGCCTAAGCTCCCGAGGGGGCGGCACTGAAGCTTTCTTT.

This clone has a single count. This chain links TRBV5-1 with TRBJ1-6, with D unclear. The germline CDR1 and CDR2 sequences are SGHRS and YFSETQ. The CDR3 has 18 residues. V was clipped by 1 base and J by 9 bases, with 23 bases between them. CDR3 amino acids: CASSLTRWQREGISPLHF. The CDR3 nucleotides read TGCGCCAGCAGCTTGACCCGGTGGCAGCGAGAGGGTATTTCACCCCTCCACTTT.

The V gene is TRBV27, the J gene TRBJ2-5; TRBD1 matches 12 bases. J lost 5 bases, V lost 5 bases, and 6 bases had no gene match. The CDR3 length is 15 residues. In germline, CDR1 is MNHEY, CDR2 SMNVEV (reference sequence). The DNA for the CDR3 is TGTGCCAGCAGTCCTGGGACAGGGGGCCCGGAGACCCAGTACTTC. Translation: CASSPGTGGPETQYF.

This chain connects TRBV30 to TRBJ1-5, with 7 bases that match TRBD1. The CDR3 consists of 13 residues. Per the germline V gene, CDR1 is GTSNPN and CDR2 is SVGIG (reference sequence). V lost 2 bases, J lost 7 bases, and 5 bases stayed unmatched. CDR3 bases: TGTGCCTGGAGTCTCAGGGGGTCCCAGCCCCAGCATTTT. It yields the protein CAWSLRGSQPQHF.

V gene TRBV7-9 combines with J gene TRBJ2-7, with TRBD2 matching 13 bases. Per the germline V gene, CDR1 is SEHNR and CDR2 is FQNEAQ (reference sequence). The CDR3 length is 16 residues. J lost 3 bases, V lost 5 bases, and 7 bases had no gene match. This chain's CDR3 is CASSTSGGDTYYEQYF. The CDR3 bases are TGTGCCAGCAGCACTAGCGGGGGGGATACCTACTACGAGCAGTACTTC.

The chain carries TRBV6-5 and TRBJ2-2, with D maybe TRBD1 (6 bases). The CDR3 spans 15 residues. Per the germline V gene, CDR1 is MNHEY and CDR2 is SVGAGI. Trimming stripped 0 bases from V and 8 bases from J, with 13 bases between. CDR3 sequence reads: CASSYSNRARGELFF. In DNA form, the CDR3 reads TGTGCCAGCAGTTACTCGAACAGGGCTCGGGGGGAGCTGTTTTTT.

The chain is built from TRBV6-4 and TRBJ1-1; D perhaps matches TRBD1 (6 bases). Trimming took 5 bases from V and 3 from J, leaving 10 bases between them. The CDR3 is 13 residues long. Germline CDR1 is MRHNA and CDR2 is SNTAGT. CDR3 sequence: CASSKDSDTEAFF. As DNA, the CDR3 is TGTGCCAGCAGTAAGGACAGTGACACTGAAGCTTTCTTT.

This clone was counted between two and nine times. The chain couples TRBV11-2 to TRBJ1-1; no clear D gene. Germline V gene data show CDR1 as SGHAT and CDR2 as FQNNGV. The CDR3 length is 12 residues. Trimming removed 1 base at V and 7 bases at J, with 7 bases between. The CDR3 loop is CASSLVEGEAFF. Written as DNA, the CDR3 is TGTGCCAGCAGCTTAGTAGAGGGTGAAGCTTTCTTT. Filled out from reference TRBV11-2 and TRBJ1-1, the complete variable domain reads EAGVAQSPRYKIIEKRQSVAFWCNPISGHATLYWYQQILGQGPKLLIQFQNNGVVDDSQLPKDRFSAERLKGVDSTLKIQPAKLEDSAVYLCASSLVEGEAFFGQGTRLTVV.